This T cell receptor (beta chain) was sequenced for a study of cytomegalovirus exposure and HLA in healthy donors. It was healthy bone marrow donors who served as donors. This CDR3 comprises 14 residues. Germline CDR1 is SEHNR and CDR2 is FQNEAQ (reference sequence). The V segment lost 5 bases and the J segment 2 bases; nucleotides outside the gene matches: 5. Researchers ran the PCR with 60 Vbeta and 13 Jbeta primers. Assay: immunoSEQ multiplex PCR; the TCRdb copy retains only in-frame clones and omits some. This table has roughly 120,000 clones, 80% appearing once. The sequence derives from a human donor in good health. J is TRBJ2-5 and V is TRBV7-9; TRBD1 agrees at 7 bases. The sequencing input was PBMCs. The CDR3 loop reads CASSQDRLQETQYF. CDR3 nucleotide sequence: TGTGCCAGCAGCCAGGACAGGTTACAAGAGACCCAGTACTTC.